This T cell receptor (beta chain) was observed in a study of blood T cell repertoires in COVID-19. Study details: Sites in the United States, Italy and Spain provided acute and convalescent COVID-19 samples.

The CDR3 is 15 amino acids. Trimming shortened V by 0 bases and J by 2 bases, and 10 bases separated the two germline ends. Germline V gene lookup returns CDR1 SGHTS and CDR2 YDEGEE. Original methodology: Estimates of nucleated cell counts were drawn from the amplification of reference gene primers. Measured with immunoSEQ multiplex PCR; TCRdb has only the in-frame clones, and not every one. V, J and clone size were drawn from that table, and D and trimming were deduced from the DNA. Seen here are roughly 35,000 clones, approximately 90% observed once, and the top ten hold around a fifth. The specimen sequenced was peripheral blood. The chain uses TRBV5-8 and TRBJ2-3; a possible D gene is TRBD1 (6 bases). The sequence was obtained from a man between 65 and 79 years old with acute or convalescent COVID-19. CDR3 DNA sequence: TGTGCCAGCAGCTTGGGGGGACAACCCACAGATACGCAGTATTTT. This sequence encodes CASSLGGQPTDTQYF.